The source of this TCR beta chain is a study of Ad26.COV2.S vaccination and SARS-CoV-2 variants. Across the whole study: Of the COV1001 trial arms, the Ad26.COV2.S arm included the donor.

TCRdb's copy holds only in-frame clones and misses some; the assay was immunoSEQ multiplex PCR. Seen here are about 680,000 clones, 70% to 90% observed once, and the top ten hold about 1.5%. Germline V lookup: CDR1 SGHTA, CDR2 FQGNSA. This CDR3 comprises 16 residues. Trimming took 1 base from V and 0 from J, leaving 10 bases between them. Treatment meaning: over 15 received Ad26.COV2.S at low or high dose, single or two shots; about 5 received placebo; per-sample allocation not given. Sampling occurred on day 63 after the first vaccine or placebo injection. The sample here was peripheral blood, taken in a trial of Ad26.COV2.S vaccine versus placebo. The V gene is TRBV7-2, the J gene TRBJ1-5; no clear D gene. This TCR was sampled from a person between 18 and 65 years old who received the Ad26.COV2.S COVID-19 vaccine or a placebo. The CDR3 sequence: CASSLVSGYSNQPQHF. The CDR3 nucleotides are TGTGCCAGCAGCTTAGTGTCAGGTTATAGCAATCAGCCCCAGCATTTT. Variable domain in full (rest from reference TRBV7-2 and TRBJ1-5): GAGVSQSPSNKVTEKGKDVELRCDPISGHTALYWYRQSLGQGLEFLIYFQGNSAPDKSGLPSDRFSAERTGGSVSTLTIQRTQQEDSAVYLCASSLVSGYSNQPQHFGDGTRLSIL.